The 20 T cell receptor beta chains below were found in one sample sequenced in a study of T cell responses to AZD1222 COVID-19 vaccine. Sequencing used immunoSEQ multiplex PCR; TCRdb keeps in-frame clones, though not all of them. The data show around 140,000 clones, with 93% seen just once and 12% held by the top ten. The sequenced sample was peripheral blood, obtained after recovery from COVID-19. The receptors were gathered from an adult who had recovered from COVID-19.

V usage is TRBV11-2 and J usage is TRBJ2-2, with D possibly being TRBD1 (6 bases). Per the germline V gene, CDR1 is SGHAT and CDR2 is FQNNGV. V was clipped by 1 base and J by 4 bases, with 13 bases between them. This CDR3 has 16 amino acids. CDR3 DNA: TGTGCCAGCAGCTTAGGAGGAACAGGGACCACCGGGGAGCTGTTTTTT. Its protein product is CASSLGGTGTTGELFF. Complete variable domain (other parts from reference TRBV11-2 and TRBJ2-2): EAGVAQSPRYKIIEKRQSVAFWCNPISGHATLYWYQQILGQGPKLLIQFQNNGVVDDSQLPKDRFSAERLKGVDSTLKIQPAKLEDSAVYLCASSLGGTGTTGELFFGEGSRLTVL.

The chain couples TRBV28 to TRBJ1-5; no clear D. The CDR3 spans 17 residues. Per germline, CDR1 MDHEN and CDR2 SYDVKM. Trimming stripped 5 bases from V and 6 bases from J, with 23 bases between. DNA for the CDR3: TGTGCCAGCAGTCCGGGCTACCCGCTGGGTAGGCTTCAGCCCCAGCATTTT. Its protein product is CASSPGYPLGRLQPQHF.

This clone was seen a single time. The V and J genes are TRBV4-1 and TRBJ2-2; the D call may be TRBD1 or TRBD2 (5 bases each). CDR3 length equals 16 residues. V gave up 0 bases and J gave up 7 bases, with 15 bases separating them. Per the germline V gene, CDR1 is MGHRA and CDR2 is YSYEKL. The CDR3 nucleotides are TGCGCCAGCAGCCAAGAGGACTCCGCTAGGGGCGGGGAGCTGTTTTTT. Its translation: CASSQEDSARGGELFF.

V usage is TRBV27 and J usage is TRBJ1-6; 7 positions match TRBD1. The CDR3 length is 14 residues. With V trimmed by 6 bases and J by 9 bases, 8 bases remained unmatched. The germline CDR1 and CDR2 sequences are MNHEY and SMNVEV (reference sequence). This CDR3 is CASSTGQRVSPLHF. CDR3 DNA: TGTGCCAGCAGCACGGGACAGCGGGTTTCACCCCTCCACTTT.

The chain couples TRBV5-1 to TRBJ1-2; TRBD1 is a possible D gene (5 bases). This CDR3 comprises 14 residues. Per germline, CDR1 SGHRS and CDR2 YFSETQ. Trimming shortened V by 4 bases and J by 3 bases, and 13 bases separated the two germline ends. CDR3 amino acids: CASSAGLSYYGYTF. CDR3 coding DNA: TGCGCCAGCAGCGCAGGGCTGTCATACTATGGCTACACCTTC.

CDR3 amino acids: CASSFTGDTEAFF. CDR3 DNA sequence: TGTGCCAGCAGCTTTACAGGAGACACTGAAGCTTTCTTT. The rearrangement uses TRBV7-3 and TRBJ1-1, with D tentatively TRBD1 (5 bases). The length of the CDR3 is 13 residues. CDR1 is SGHTA and CDR2 is FQGTGA in the germline V gene. V lost 3 bases and J lost 3, with 8 bases in between.

The chain carries TRBV7-8 and TRBJ1-1; 7 bases map to TRBD1. The V and J ends lost 2 bases and 2 bases, in that order; junction bases with no gene match: 8. Germline CDR1 SGHVS, CDR2 FQNEAQ. This CDR3 has 16 amino acids. CDR3 sequence reads: CASSLRGRGVNTEAFF. As DNA, the CDR3 is TGTGCCAGCAGCTTAAGAGGCAGGGGGGTCAACACTGAAGCTTTCTTT.

The genes are TRBV19 and TRBJ2-7; D call uncertain. The V gene lost 10 bases and the J gene lost 6 bases, with 16 bases spanning the gap. The CDR3 is 12 residues long. Per the germline V gene, CDR1 is LNHDA and CDR2 is SQIVND (reference sequence). The CDR3 region is CATRVTALEQYF. Here the CDR3 DNA reads TGTGCCACCCGGGTAACGGCACTCGAGCAGTACTTC. The full variable domain, with the rest looked up from reference TRBV19 and TRBJ2-7, is DGGITQSPKYLFRKEGQNVTLSCEQNLNHDAMYWYRQDPGQGLRLIYYSQIVNDFQKGDIAEGYSVSREKKESFPLTVTSAQKNPTAFYLCATRVTALEQYFGPGTRLTVT.

The chain combines TRBV3-1 (or the pseudogene TRBV3-2) with TRBJ2-7; 9 bases map to TRBD1. The V gene end was trimmed by 6 bases and the J gene end by 6 bases; junction bases not matched to a gene: 9. The V gene's germline CDR1 is LGHDT and CDR2 YNNKEL (reference sequence). This CDR3 has 14 residues. Here the CDR3 DNA reads TGTGCCAGCAGGAACCCGGGACAGGGCACCGAGCAGTACTTC. Translation: CASRNPGQGTEQYF.

This chain uses TRBV5-1 with TRBJ2-7, with D tentatively TRBD1 (6 bases). Germline CDR1 SGHRS, CDR2 YFSETQ. CDR3 length: 15 residues. The ends were cut back, 0 bases at V and 2 bases at J, with 12 bases in the middle. CDR3 amino acids: CASSLAQGLPYEQYF. CDR3 sequence (DNA): TGCGCCAGCAGCTTGGCACAGGGCCTCCCCTACGAGCAGTACTTC.

The chain uses TRBV7-8 and TRBJ1-4; D uncertain. Germline V lookup: CDR1 SGHVS, CDR2 FQNEAQ. The V gene lost 1 base and the J gene lost 6 bases, with 12 bases spanning the gap. The CDR3 runs to 15 residues. The CDR3 loop is CASSLVPGQHEKLFF. The CDR3 DNA is TGTGCCAGCAGCTTAGTCCCGGGCCAGCATGAAAAACTGTTTTTT.

This chain uses TRBV2 with TRBJ1-6; TRBD1 might be the D (5 bases). The CDR3 covers 16 residues. Per the germline V gene, CDR1 is SNHLY and CDR2 is FYNNEI. V was shortened by 4 bases and J by 7 bases, with 17 bases between the two germline ends. CDR3 amino acids: CASSGDPGWTNSPLHF. The CDR3 DNA sequence: TGTGCCAGCAGTGGGGACCCCGGGTGGACGAATTCACCCCTCCACTTT.

The chain has TRBV27 and TRBJ1-5; D gene unclear. V gave up 6 bases and J gave up 7 bases, with 16 bases separating them. Germline-derived CDR1 and CDR2 are MNHEY and SMNVEV (reference sequence). The CDR3 consists of 14 residues. CDR3 bases: TGTGCCAGCAGCGTCGACCTAACGGCACAGCCCCAGCATTTT. It codes for CASSVDLTAQPQHF.

The V and J genes are TRBV6-2 or TRBV6-3 and TRBJ1-5; D possibly corresponds to TRBD1 (5 bases). This CDR3 contains 12 residues. Germline values: CDR1 MNHEY, CDR2 SVGEGT. Trimming pared 4 bases from V and 15 bases from J, leaving 16 bases between. Written as DNA, the CDR3 is TGTGCCAGCAGTTCTTCTATGGGACGAGGGCATTTT. It specifies CASSSSMGRGHF.

This sequence joins TRBV11-3 and TRBJ2-2; D uncertain. Germline CDR1 is SGHNT and CDR2 is YENEEA. Trimming removed 0 bases at V and 5 bases at J, with 1 base between. The CDR3 extends over 12 amino acids. CDR3 sequence reads: CASSLDTGELFF. Written as DNA, the CDR3 is TGTGCCAGCAGCTTAGATACCGGGGAGCTGTTTTTT.

J is TRBJ2-5 and V is TRBV5-6, with 7 positions matching TRBD1. Trimming cost V 2 bases and J 2 bases; bases outside gene matches: 6. The CDR3 loop spans 15 amino acids. Germline CDR1 reads SGHDT; CDR2 reads YYEEEE. The CDR3 DNA follows: TGTGCCAGCAGCTTCGCTGGGACAGCACAAGAGACCCAGTACTTC. Amino acid sequence: CASSFAGTAQETQYF.

This clone was recorded only once. The genes are TRBV4-2 and TRBJ1-1; the D is unclear. Looked up from germline, CDR1 is LGHNA and CDR2 is YNFKEQ. Between the trimmed V and J ends, which lost 7 bases and 1 base, there was a span of 4 bases. The CDR3 sequence is 11 residues long. This chain's CDR3 is CASKGNTEAFF. The CDR3 DNA is TGTGCCAGCAAGGGGAACACTGAAGCTTTCTTT.

CDR3: CASSLGLEAGEQFF. The CDR3 DNA sequence: TGTGCCAGCAGCTTAGGCCTAGAGGCGGGTGAGCAGTTCTTC. V and J are TRBV7-6 and TRBJ2-1, with D possibly being TRBD2 (5 bases). This CDR3 region has 14 residues. CDR1 is SGHVS and CDR2 is FNYEAQ in the germline V gene. V was shortened by 1 base and J by 9 bases, with 13 bases between the two germline ends. The full variable domain, completed using reference TRBV7-6 and TRBJ2-1, is GAGVSQSPRYKVTKRGQDVALRCDPISGHVSLYWYRQALGQGPEFLTYFNYEAQQDKSGLPNDRFSAERPEGSISTLTIQRTEQRDSAMYRCASSLGLEAGEQFFGPGTRLTVL.

This chain links TRBV28 with TRBJ2-1, with 8 positions matching TRBD2. V lost 11 bases, J lost 2 bases, and 5 bases stayed unmatched. CDR1 is MDHEN, CDR2 SYDVKM, per germline. CDR3 size: 13 residues. CDR3 sequence (DNA): TGTGCCTCAACGGGGGGGCCCTACAATGAGCAGTTCTTC. It codes for CASTGGPYNEQFF.

The V gene is TRBV28, the J gene TRBJ2-1; 11 positions match TRBD1. After removal of 3 bases from V and 6 bases from J, the junction contained 7 bases not matched to a gene. Germline CDR1 is MDHEN and CDR2 is SYDVKM. The length of the CDR3 is 16 residues. The CDR3 loop reads CASSFSVGTGGNEQFF. CDR3 sequence (DNA): TGTGCCAGCAGTTTTTCGGTGGGGACAGGGGGCAATGAGCAGTTCTTC. Full variable domain (outside the CDR3, taken from reference TRBV28 and TRBJ2-1): DVKVTQSSRYLVKRTGEKVFLECVQDMDHENMFWYRQDPGLGLRLIYFSYDVKMKEKGDIPEGYSVSREKKERFSLILESASTNQTSMYLCASSFSVGTGGNEQFFGPGTRLTVL.